The source of this T cell receptor beta chain is a study of T cells in women clearing cervical HPV infection. The germline CDR1 and CDR2 sequences are LNHDA and SQIVND (reference sequence). Deletions cut 6 bases from V and 6 bases from J, with 25 bases between. This CDR3 comprises 17 residues. Assay used: immunoSEQ multiplex PCR; TCRdb lists only in-frame clones, some missing. Its clone listing holds about 19,000 clones. Remarks on this clone: Its antigen is as yet unknown. The read falls 3 residues short of the CDR3 end, and the missing part is taken from the germline J gene.

Findings and caveats of the study: A classifier using richness and V gene abundances reached an AUC of over 0.75.

V gene TRBV19 combines with J gene TRBJ2-3, with D maybe TRBD1 (5 bases). Sample: blood buffy coat. The sequence derives from a woman aged 18 to 75 with a cervical HPV16 infection that either progressed to CIN3+ or cleared (not recorded which). The CDR3 sequence: CASRAMTVGLSEDTQYF. The sequenced part of the CDR3 DNA is TGTGCCAGTAGGGCCATGACAGTTGGTTTATCAGAGGATACG.